The 21 T cell receptor beta chains below were found in one sample sequenced in a study of OX40 agonist ivuxolimab in advanced cancers. Produced via immunoSEQ multiplex PCR; TCRdb's table is partial and in-frame only. The data contain 91,000 or so clones, approximately 93% of them singletons. This specimen consisted of CD4+ or CD8+ T cells sorted from blood, obtained in a trial of the OX40 agonist ivuxolimab. The receptors come from an adult with an advanced solid tumor such as melanoma, head and neck, liver or kidney cancer.

The rearrangement uses TRBV18 and TRBJ1-2, with 8 bases aligning to TRBD1. Germline V gives CDR1 KGHSH, CDR2 LQKENI. V gave up 5 bases and J gave up 8 bases; unmatched junction bases: 4. This CDR3 has 12 amino acids. CDR3: CASSKDREGYTF. DNA for the CDR3: TGTGCCAGCTCAAAGGACAGGGAGGGCTACACCTTC.

The rearrangement joins TRBV6-1 to TRBJ2-5; 9 bases are shared with TRBD2. Germline V gene sequence: CDR1 MNHNS, CDR2 SASEGT. The length of the CDR3 is 15 residues. The J segment lost 3 bases and the V segment lost 8 bases, leaving 10 bases of the junction unmatched. CDR3 sequence (DNA): TGTGCCAGCTCTTTGACCGGGACTAGCAAAGAGACCCAGTACTTC. Protein product: CASSLTGTSKETQYF.

This chain joins TRBV25-1 and TRBJ2-7, with a weak D call TRBD1 (5 bases). The CDR3 is 12 amino acids. Germline values: CDR1 MGHDK, CDR2 SYGVNS. Deletions cut 4 bases from V and 4 bases from J, with 8 bases between. CDR3 in DNA: TGTGCCAGCAGTGTTGCAGGGTACGAGCAGTACTTC. It specifies CASSVAGYEQYF.

The CDR3 sequence is CASSVSGQLNQPQHF. In nucleotides, the CDR3 is TGTGCCAGCAGCGTTTCTGGACAGCTAAATCAGCCCCAGCATTTT. The chain combines TRBV9 with TRBJ1-5; maybe TRBD1 (6 bases). CDR3 size: 15 residues. Germline CDR1 and CDR2: SGDLS and YYNGEE. Trimming removed 2 bases from V and 4 bases from J, with 13 bases in between.

The chain has TRBV10-2 and TRBJ1-3, with 7 positions matching TRBD1. V lost 6 bases to trimming and J lost 2 bases; unmatched junction nucleotides: 4. CDR3 size: 14 residues. The germline V gene encodes CDR1 WSHSY and CDR2 SAAADI. The CDR3 DNA sequence: TGCGCCAGCAGCCGTACAGGGGCTGGAAACACCATATATTTT. Amino acid sequence: CASSRTGAGNTIYF.

V gene TRBV11-3 combines with J gene TRBJ2-7, with D tentatively TRBD1 (6 bases). Germline V lookup: CDR1 SGHNT, CDR2 YENEEA. The CDR3 runs 14 residues. Deletions cut 5 bases from V and 3 bases from J, with 14 bases between. CDR3 in amino acids: CASSPTGTHYEQYF. DNA of the CDR3: TGTGCCAGCAGCCCTACCGGGACACACTACGAGCAGTACTTC.

This clone was recorded once. The chain employs TRBV7-9 and TRBJ2-1, with a tentative D call TRBD2 (6 bases). Trimming left V 7 bases short and J 6 bases short, with 19 bases between. The CDR3 spans 15 residues. Germline V CDR1 and CDR2: SEHNR, FQNEAQ (reference sequence). This chain's CDR3 is CASTALAPRRNEQFF. In DNA form, the CDR3 reads TGTGCCAGCACCGCACTAGCTCCAAGGCGCAATGAGCAGTTCTTC.

The V and J genes are TRBV19 and TRBJ2-7, with TRBD2 as a possible D gene (6 bases). CDR3 length equals 15 residues. The V end was cut by 10 bases, the J end by 2 bases, with 21 bases between. CDR1 and CDR2 (germline): LNHDA, SQIVND (reference sequence). DNA of the CDR3: TGTGCCACCTCCCCCTGGGGGGAACAGCCCTACGAGCAGTACTTC. Its translation is CATSPWGEQPYEQYF.

The gene calls are TRBV28 and TRBJ2-7; tentatively, D is TRBD1 or TRBD2 (5 bases each). This CDR3 is built from 12 residues. Trimming took 7 bases from V and 4 from J, leaving 11 bases between them. Looked up from germline, CDR1 is MDHEN and CDR2 is SYDVKM. The CDR3 is CASTMGVYEQYF. In DNA, the CDR3 is TGTGCCAGCACTATGGGGGTGTACGAGCAGTACTTC.

The J gene is TRBJ2-3, the V gene TRBV6-6; possibly TRBD2 for D (6 bases). The CDR3 loop spans 15 amino acids. Per the germline V gene, CDR1 is MNHNY and CDR2 is SVGAGI (reference sequence). V was pared by 0 bases and J by 3 bases, with 10 bases between. CDR3 in amino acids: CASSYSWGGTDTQYF. The CDR3, as DNA: TGTGCCAGCAGTTACTCATGGGGAGGTACAGATACGCAGTATTTT.

This clone showed up just once. The J gene is TRBJ1-1, the V gene TRBV18, with 7 nucleotides matching TRBD1. Germline V gives CDR1 KGHSH, CDR2 LQKENI. The CDR3 runs to 13 residues. V dropped 6 bases and J dropped 5; count of bases not matched to a gene: 6. The CDR3: CASSQGEETEAFF. The CDR3, as DNA: TGTGCCAGCTCCCAGGGGGAGGAAACTGAAGCTTTCTTT.

The gene calls are TRBV19 and TRBJ1-1; D unclear. Germline V CDR1 and CDR2: LNHDA, SQIVND (reference sequence). The CDR3 runs 12 residues. V dropped 8 bases and J dropped 11 bases, with 18 bases sitting between them. CDR3: CASATRALQAFF. The DNA for the CDR3 is TGTGCCAGTGCTACCCGGGCCCTGCAGGCTTTCTTT.

This sequence joins TRBV30 and TRBJ2-2; tentatively, D is TRBD2 (6 bases). This CDR3 contains 18 residues. Trimming left V 0 bases short and J 4 bases short, with 21 bases between. CDR1 and CDR2 (germline): GTSNPN, SVGIG (reference sequence). DNA for the CDR3: TGTGCCTGGAGTGTAACTTCGCGGGGCAGGGCTAGCACCGGGGAGCTGTTTTTT. Translation: CAWSVTSRGRASTGELFF.

The chain carries TRBV6-1 and TRBJ2-1, with a tentative D call TRBD2 (5 bases). Trimming removed 3 bases at V and 8 bases at J, with 17 bases between. Germline V gene sequence: CDR1 MNHNS, CDR2 SASEGT. The CDR3 is 15 amino acids. CDR3 loop: CASSDPGMGLDEQFF. The CDR3 nucleotides read TGTGCCAGCAGTGACCCGGGAATGGGGTTGGATGAGCAGTTCTTC.

V and J are TRBV7-2 and TRBJ2-1; D gene uncertain. Germline V gene sequence: CDR1 SGHTA, CDR2 FQGNSA. V lost 1 base, J lost 15 bases, and 16 bases lay in between. This CDR3 has 13 amino acids. CDR3 sequence (DNA): TGTGCCAGCAGCTTAGAAGGAAGCCGGATCAGGTTCTTC. Encoded protein: CASSLEGSRIRFF. The full variable domain, its missing parts supplied by reference TRBV7-2 and TRBJ2-1, is GAGVSQSPSNKVTEKGKDVELRCDPISGHTALYWYRQSLGQGLEFLIYFQGNSAPDKSGLPSDRFSAERTGGSVSTLTIQRTQQEDSAVYLCASSLEGSRIRFFGPGTRLTVL.

The gene calls are TRBV28 and TRBJ2-2, with D perhaps given as TRBD1 or TRBD2 (5 bases each). The V gene's germline CDR1 is MDHEN and CDR2 SYDVKM. This CDR3 is built from 13 residues. Deletions cut 11 bases from V and 3 bases from J, with 13 bases between. CDR3 sequence: CAGGRQDTGELFF. Written as DNA, the CDR3 is TGTGCCGGGGGACGGCAAGACACCGGGGAGCTGTTTTTT.

The rearrangement links TRBV5-1 to TRBJ2-5; TRBD2 agrees at 16 bases. The CDR3 spans 18 residues. From germline, CDR1 is SGHRS and CDR2 YFSETQ. Unmatched junction bases numbered 6, after V lost 4 bases and J lost 0 bases. Written as DNA, the CDR3 is TGCGCCAGCAGCCAGGGACTAGCGGGGGGGCCTCACCAAGAGACCCAGTACTTC. Translating it yields CASSQGLAGGPHQETQYF.

The J gene is TRBJ2-6, the V gene TRBV5-1, with 7 positions matching TRBD1. V was clipped by 4 bases and J by 0 bases; unmatched bases: 13. CDR3 size: 19 residues. Germline CDR1 is SGHRS and CDR2 is YFSETQ. CDR3 bases: TGCGCCAGCAGCCGGACAGGCTCATCGTCTTACTCTGGGGCCAACGTCCTGACTTTC. Its translation: CASSRTGSSSYSGANVLTF.

The chain employs TRBV5-4 and TRBJ2-3, with TRBD2 matching over 8 bases. In germline, CDR1 is SGHNT, CDR2 YYREEE (reference sequence). CDR3 length: 17 residues. V gave up 0 bases and J gave up 2 bases; unmatched junction bases: 8. DNA for the CDR3: TGTGCCAGCAGCTTGGCCGGACTAGCCCTCTACACAGATACGCAGTATTTT. Translated: CASSLAGLALYTDTQYF.

The J gene is TRBJ2-7, the V gene TRBV19; the D call may be TRBD1 or TRBD2 (5 bases each). V was shortened by 1 base and J by 4 bases, with 14 bases between the two germline ends. The germline V gene encodes CDR1 LNHDA and CDR2 SQIVND (reference sequence). The CDR3 loop spans 15 amino acids. CDR3 sequence: CASSIGQGVGYEQYF. CDR3 nucleotides: TGTGCCAGTAGTATAGGGCAGGGAGTCGGTTACGAGCAGTACTTC. The whole variable domain, filled in from reference TRBV19 and TRBJ2-7, reads DGGITQSPKYLFRKEGQNVTLSCEQNLNHDAMYWYRQDPGQGLRLIYYSQIVNDFQKGDIAEGYSVSREKKESFPLTVTSAQKNPTAFYLCASSIGQGVGYEQYFGPGTRLTVT.

The rearrangement links TRBV12-5 to TRBJ2-3, with 7 bases aligning to TRBD1. Germline CDR1 LGHNT, CDR2 FRNRAP. The CDR3 totals 15 residues. With 5 bases clipped from V and 4 bases from J, the junction kept 9 bases outside the gene matches. As DNA, the CDR3 is TGTGCTAGTGGTCCGGGACAGCTTAGGGCAGATACGCAGTATTTT. Protein sequence: CASGPGQLRADTQYF.